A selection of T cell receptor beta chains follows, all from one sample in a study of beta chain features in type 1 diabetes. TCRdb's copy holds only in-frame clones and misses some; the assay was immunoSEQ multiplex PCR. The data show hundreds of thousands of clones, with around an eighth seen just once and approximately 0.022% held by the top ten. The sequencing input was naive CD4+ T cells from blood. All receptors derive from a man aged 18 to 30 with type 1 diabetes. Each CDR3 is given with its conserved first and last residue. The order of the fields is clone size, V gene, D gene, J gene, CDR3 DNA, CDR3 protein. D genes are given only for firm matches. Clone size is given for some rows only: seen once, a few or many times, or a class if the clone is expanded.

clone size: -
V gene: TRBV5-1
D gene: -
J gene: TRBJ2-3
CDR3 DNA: TGCGCCAGCAGCCCGGGCGAGGCAGATACGCAGTATTTT
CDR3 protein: CASSPGEADTQYF

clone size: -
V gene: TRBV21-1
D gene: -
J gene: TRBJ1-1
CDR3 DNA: TGTGCCAGCAGCAAAAGGGGCACTGAAGCTTTCTTT
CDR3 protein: CASSKRGTEAFF

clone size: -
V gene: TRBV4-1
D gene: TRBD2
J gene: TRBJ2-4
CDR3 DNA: TGCGCCAGCAGCCAAGAGGGACTAGCGGGTCCCCAGGGGGACATTCAGTACTTC
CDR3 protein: CASSQEGLAGPQGDIQYF

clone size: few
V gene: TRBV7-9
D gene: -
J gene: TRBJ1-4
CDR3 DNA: TGTGCCAGCAGCTCCGGCGGGGTTACTAATGAAAAACTGTTTTTT
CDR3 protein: CASSSGGVTNEKLFF

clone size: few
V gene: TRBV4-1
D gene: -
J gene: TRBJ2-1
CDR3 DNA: TGCGCCAGCAGCCAAAGTCGTACAGTCGACTCCTACAATGAGCAGTTCTTC
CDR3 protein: CASSQSRTVDSYNEQFF

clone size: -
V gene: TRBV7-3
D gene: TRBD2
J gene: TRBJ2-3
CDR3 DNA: TGTGCCAGCAGCTTAGGACTAGCGGGGACAGATACGCAGTATTTT
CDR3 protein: CASSLGLAGTDTQYF

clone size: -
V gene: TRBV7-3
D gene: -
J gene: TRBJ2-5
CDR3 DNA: TGTGCCAGCAGCTTAATACAGGGCTCTAGGGAGACCCAGTACTTC
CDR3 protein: CASSLIQGSRETQYF

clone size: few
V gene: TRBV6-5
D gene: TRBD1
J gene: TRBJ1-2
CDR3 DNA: TGTGCCAGCAGTTACAGTAGAGGGGGCGGCTATGGCTACACCTTC
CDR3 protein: CASSYSRGGGYGYTF

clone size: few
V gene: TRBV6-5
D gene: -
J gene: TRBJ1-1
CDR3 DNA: TGTGCCAGCAGTTACTACTGGGGCAGCAACACTGAAGCTTTCTTT
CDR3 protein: CASSYYWGSNTEAFF

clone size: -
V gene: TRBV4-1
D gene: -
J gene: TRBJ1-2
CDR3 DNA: TGCGCCAGCAGCCAAGATCGCGCGGGAGCGAGGGCCAACTATGGCTACACCTTC
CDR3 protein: CASSQDRAGARANYGYTF

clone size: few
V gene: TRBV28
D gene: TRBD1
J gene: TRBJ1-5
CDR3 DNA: TGTGCCAGCAGTTCGTCCGCCGAGACAGGGTATCATAGCAATCAGCCCCAGCATTTT
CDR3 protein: CASSSSAETGYHSNQPQHF

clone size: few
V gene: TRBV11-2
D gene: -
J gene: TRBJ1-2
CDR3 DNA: TGTGCCAGCAGCCCCCTCGGGGGTGATGGCTACACCTTC
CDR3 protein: CASSPLGGDGYTF

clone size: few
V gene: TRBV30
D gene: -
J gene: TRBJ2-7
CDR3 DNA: TGTGCCTGGAGTGCCCTAGGGGTCGACTACGAGCAGTACTTC
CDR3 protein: CAWSALGVDYEQYF

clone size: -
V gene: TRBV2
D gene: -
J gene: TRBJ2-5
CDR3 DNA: TGTGCCAGCCCCCGACAGCCCCAGGAGACCCAGTACTTC
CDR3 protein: CASPRQPQETQYF

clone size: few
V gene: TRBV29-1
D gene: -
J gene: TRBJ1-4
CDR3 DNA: TGCAGCGTTGGGGGTTCCTCCCAAAAACTGTTTTTT
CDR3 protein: CSVGGSSQKLFF

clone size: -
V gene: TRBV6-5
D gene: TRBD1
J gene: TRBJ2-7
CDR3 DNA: TGTGCCAGCAGCTCATTGACAGGGGGGTTGAGCGAGCAGTACTTC
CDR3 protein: CASSSLTGGLSEQYF

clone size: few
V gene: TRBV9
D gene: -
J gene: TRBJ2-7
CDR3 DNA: TGTGCCAGCAGCCCTCGAGGGTCGAGCTCCTACGAGCAGTACTTC
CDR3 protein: CASSPRGSSSYEQYF

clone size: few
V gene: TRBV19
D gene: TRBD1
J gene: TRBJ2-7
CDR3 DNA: TGTGCCAGTAGTATGAGGGACAGGGCCTCCTACGAGCAGTACTTC
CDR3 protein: CASSMRDRASYEQYF

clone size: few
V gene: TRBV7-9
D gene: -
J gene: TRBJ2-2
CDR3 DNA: TGTGCCAGCAGCCCCGAGGGGGGCGGGGAGCTGTTTTTT
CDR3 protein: CASSPEGGGELFF

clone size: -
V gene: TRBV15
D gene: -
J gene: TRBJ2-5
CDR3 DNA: TGTGCCACCACCTCCGGGCGGCTAGGAGAGACCCAGTACTTC
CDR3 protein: CATTSGRLGETQYF

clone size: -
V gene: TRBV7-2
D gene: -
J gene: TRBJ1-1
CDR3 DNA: TGTGCCAGCAGCCCAGCTCCGGTGAACACTGAAGCTTTCTTT
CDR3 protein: CASSPAPVNTEAFF

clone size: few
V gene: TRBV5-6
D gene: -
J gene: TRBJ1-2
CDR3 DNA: TGTGCCAGCAGCGCCGAGGTCTTAATGGACTATGGCTACACCTTC
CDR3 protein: CASSAEVLMDYGYTF

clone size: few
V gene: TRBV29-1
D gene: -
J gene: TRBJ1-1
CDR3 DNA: TGCAGCGTTGCGGCCAACCCGGTCGCTGAAGCTTTCTTT
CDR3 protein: CSVAANPVAEAFF

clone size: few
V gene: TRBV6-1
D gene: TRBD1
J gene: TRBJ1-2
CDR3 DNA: TGTGCCAGCAGCGGACAGGGGACGGGTGGCTACACCTTC
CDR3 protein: CASSGQGTGGYTF

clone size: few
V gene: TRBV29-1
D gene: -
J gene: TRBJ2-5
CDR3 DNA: TGCAGCGTTGCGGAAAGGGTGTGGGAGACCCAGTACTTC
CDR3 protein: CSVAERVWETQYF

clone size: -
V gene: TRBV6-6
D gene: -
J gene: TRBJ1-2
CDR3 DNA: TGTGCCAGCAGTTCCGGGTTTGCGGGGGGTGGCTACACCTTC
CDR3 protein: CASSSGFAGGGYTF

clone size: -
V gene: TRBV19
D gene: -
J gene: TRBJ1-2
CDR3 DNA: TGTGCCAGTAGTAAAGGGGACTATGGCTACACCTTC
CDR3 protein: CASSKGDYGYTF

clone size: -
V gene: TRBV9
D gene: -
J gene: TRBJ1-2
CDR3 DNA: TGTGCCAGCAGCGCACGAAGGGGTTTTGGCTACACCTTC
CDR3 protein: CASSARRGFGYTF

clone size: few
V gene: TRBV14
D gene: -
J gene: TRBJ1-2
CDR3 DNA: TGTGCCAGCAGCCAGAGTCGGGGGCAGACCTACACCTTC
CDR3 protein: CASSQSRGQTYTF

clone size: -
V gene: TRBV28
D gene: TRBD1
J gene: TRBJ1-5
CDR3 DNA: TGTGCCAGCATCCCGAACAGGGGACCGGGGCAGCCCCAGCATTTT
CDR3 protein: CASIPNRGPGQPQHF

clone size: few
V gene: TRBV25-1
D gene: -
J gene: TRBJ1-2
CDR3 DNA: TGTGCCAGCAGCCCCACACCGACAGTTCTCTATGGCTACACCTTC
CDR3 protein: CASSPTPTVLYGYTF

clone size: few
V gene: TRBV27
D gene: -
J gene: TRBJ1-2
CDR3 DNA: TGTGCCAGCAGAAAAGGGCAGAGCCGGACCTATGGCTACACCTTC
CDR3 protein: CASRKGQSRTYGYTF

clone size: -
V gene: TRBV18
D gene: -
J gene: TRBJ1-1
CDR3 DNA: TGTGCCAGCTCACCAGGGATTACGAACACTGAAGCTTTCTTT
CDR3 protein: CASSPGITNTEAFF

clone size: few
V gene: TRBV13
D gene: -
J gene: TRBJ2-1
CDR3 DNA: TGTGCCAGCAGCTTAGGGGCTATCTTCTCCTACAATGAGCAGTTCTTC
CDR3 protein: CASSLGAIFSYNEQFF

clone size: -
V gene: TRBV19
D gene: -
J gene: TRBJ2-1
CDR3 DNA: TGTGCCAGTAGAGGGACTCGATACAATGAGCAGTTCTTC
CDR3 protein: CASRGTRYNEQFF

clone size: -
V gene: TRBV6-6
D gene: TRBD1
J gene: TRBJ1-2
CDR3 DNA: TGTGCCAGCAGAACGGGACAGATCTACTATGGCTACACCTTC
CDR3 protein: CASRTGQIYYGYTF

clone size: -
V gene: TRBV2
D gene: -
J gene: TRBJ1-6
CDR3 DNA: TGTGCCAGCAGTGAAGGTGGCCTAGGGTCACCCCTCCACTTT
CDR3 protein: CASSEGGLGSPLHF

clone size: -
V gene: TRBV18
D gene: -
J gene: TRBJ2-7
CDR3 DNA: TGTGCCAGCTCACCTGGAACAGAGATCTCCTACGAGCAGTACTTC
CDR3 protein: CASSPGTEISYEQYF

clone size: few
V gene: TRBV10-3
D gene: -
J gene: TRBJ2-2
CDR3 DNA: TGTGCCATCAGTGTAGGAGAGAACACCGGGGAGCTGTTTTTT
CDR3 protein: CAISVGENTGELFF

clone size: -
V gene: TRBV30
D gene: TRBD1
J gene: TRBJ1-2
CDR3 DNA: TGTGCCTCAACAGGGGGGCGCGCTCATGGCTACACCTTC
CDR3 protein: CASTGGRAHGYTF

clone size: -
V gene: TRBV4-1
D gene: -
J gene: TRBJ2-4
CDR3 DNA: TGCGCCAGCAGCCAAGAAGACCTAGCCAAAAACATTCAGTACTTC
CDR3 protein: CASSQEDLAKNIQYF

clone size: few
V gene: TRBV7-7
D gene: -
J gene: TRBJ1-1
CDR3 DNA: TGTGCCAGCAGCTCCGGACTGAACACTGAAGCTTTCTTT
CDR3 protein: CASSSGLNTEAFF

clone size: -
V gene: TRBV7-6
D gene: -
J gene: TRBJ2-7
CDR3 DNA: TGTGCCAGCAGCTCCAATGTGGGGGGGGCAGCCTCCTACGAGCAGTACTTC
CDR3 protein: CASSSNVGGAASYEQYF

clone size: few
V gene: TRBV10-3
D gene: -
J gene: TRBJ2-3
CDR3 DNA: TGTGCCACGGAGGGCCTACCCAGGGCGGATACGCAGTATTTT
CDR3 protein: CATEGLPRADTQYF

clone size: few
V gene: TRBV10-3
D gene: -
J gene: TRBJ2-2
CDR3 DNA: TGTGCCATCAGTGAGTCGAAGGGAGATCCGGGCACCGGGGAGCTGTTTTTT
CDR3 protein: CAISESKGDPGTGELFF

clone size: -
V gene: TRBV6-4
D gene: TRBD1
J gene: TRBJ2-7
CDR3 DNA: TGTGCCAGCAGCCAAGAAAACGTGGGACAGGGCCTACATTTC
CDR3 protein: CASSQENVGQGLHF

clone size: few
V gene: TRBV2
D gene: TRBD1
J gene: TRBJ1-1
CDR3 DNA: TGTGCCAGCAGTGAGACAGGGAGCATCACTGAAGCTTTCTTT
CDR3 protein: CASSETGSITEAFF

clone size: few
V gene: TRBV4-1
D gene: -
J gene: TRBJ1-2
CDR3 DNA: TGCGCCAGCAGCCCCCTTGGACCGGGCCCTATCTATGGCTACACCTTC
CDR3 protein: CASSPLGPGPIYGYTF

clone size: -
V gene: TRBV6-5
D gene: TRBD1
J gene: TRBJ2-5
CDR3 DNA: TGTGCCAGCAGTTGGGACAGGGGAGAGACCCAGTACTTC
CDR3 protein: CASSWDRGETQYF

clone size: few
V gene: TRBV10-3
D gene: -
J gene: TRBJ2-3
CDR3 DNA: TGTGCCGCTCGGACAGACTTTGAGGCAGATACGCAGTATTTT
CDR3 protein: CAARTDFEADTQYF

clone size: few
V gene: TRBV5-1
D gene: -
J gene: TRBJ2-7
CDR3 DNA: TGCGCCAGCAGCTTGGCCGTGACAGGCCCCTACGAGCAGTACTTC
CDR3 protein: CASSLAVTGPYEQYF

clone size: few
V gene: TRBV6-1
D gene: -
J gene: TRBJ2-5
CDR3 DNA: TGTGCCAGCAGTGAAGGGATAGCGGAGACCCAGTACTTC
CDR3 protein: CASSEGIAETQYF

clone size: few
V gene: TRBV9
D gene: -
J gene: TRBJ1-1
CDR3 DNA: TGTGCCAGCAGGGAGGACGGGGAGGCTTTCTTT
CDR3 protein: CASREDGEAFF